This is a list of T cell receptor beta chains from one sample in a study of blood T cell repertoires in COVID-19. Sequencing used immunoSEQ multiplex PCR; TCRdb keeps in-frame clones, though not all of them. This table has 250,000 to 300,000 clones, around nine tenths appearing once. Sequenced material: PBMCs or T cells enriched from blood (not recorded which). These receptors came from a woman in her sixties in a cohort exposed to, infected with or recovered from COVID-19 (not recorded which). Both conserved end residues are part of each CDR3. Each record gives: V gene, J gene, clone size, D gene, CDR3 protein, CDR3 DNA. D genes are given only for firm matches. Part of the rows lack a size; the others show once, few, many or a class for expanded clones.

TRBV15,TRBJ2-3,NA,NA,CATSRDRGADPSTDTQYF,TGTGCCACCAGCAGAGATCGGGGAGCGGACCCTAGCACAGATACGCAGTATTTT
TRBV4-1,TRBJ2-7,NA,TRBD2,CASSQEASGKKGYGEQYF,TGCGCCAGCAGCCAAGAGGCTAGCGGGAAGAAGGGTTACGGCGAGCAGTACTTC
TRBV2,TRBJ2-5,NA,TRBD1,CASSDPRTGETQYF,TGTGCCAGCAGTGACCCCCGGACAGGGGAGACCCAGTACTTC
TRBV7-3,TRBJ2-1,once,TRBD2,CASSPAGVYNEQFF,TGTGCCAGCAGCCCAGCGGGAGTTTACAATGAGCAGTTCTTC
TRBV10-3,TRBJ1-5,NA,NA,CAISARLPHSSNQPQHF,TGTGCCATCAGTGCCCGATTACCTCACAGTAGCAATCAGCCCCAGCATTTT
TRBV30,TRBJ1-2,NA,NA,CAWSVSRQWNYGYTF,TGTGCCTGGAGTGTATCTCGACAATGGAACTATGGCTACACCTTC
TRBV19,TRBJ2-1,NA,NA,CASSILGARDEQFF,TGTGCCAGTAGTATCCTGGGGGCGCGGGATGAGCAGTTCTTC
TRBV7-9,TRBJ2-7,NA,TRBD2,CASVAGLAGAGYEQYF,TGTGCCAGCGTAGCGGGACTAGCGGGCGCGGGGTACGAGCAGTACTTC
TRBV4-2,TRBJ2-3,NA,TRBD1,CASSQEQGRTDTQYF,TGTGCCAGCAGCCAGGAACAGGGGCGCACGGATACGCAGTATTTT
TRBV7-3,TRBJ2-1,few,TRBD2,CASSLEVSGKNEQFF,TGTGCCAGCAGCTTAGAGGTTAGCGGGAAGAATGAGCAGTTCTTC
TRBV27,TRBJ2-5,NA,TRBD1,CASSSGTGGPETQYF,TGTGCCAGCAGTTCCGGGACAGGGGGCCCCGAGACCCAGTACTTC
TRBV28,TRBJ2-7,NA,NA,CASSARQVGSYEQYF,TGTGCCAGCAGTGCACGACAGGTGGGGAGCTACGAGCAGTACTTC
TRBV7-9,TRBJ1-2,NA,NA,CASSPTQSYGYTF,TGTGCCAGCAGCCCCACACAGTCCTATGGCTACACCTTC
TRBV27,TRBJ1-6,NA,TRBD1,CASSIPGQGNSPLHF,TGTGCCAGCAGTATACCGGGACAGGGAAATTCACCCCTCCACTTT
TRBV24-1,TRBJ2-2,NA,TRBD2,CATSDLRLADNTGELFF,TGTGCCACCAGTGATCTCCGACTAGCGGATAACACCGGGGAGCTGTTTTTT
TRBV27,TRBJ2-7,NA,TRBD2,CASSLTSGPYEQYF,TGTGCCAGCAGTTTGACTAGCGGTCCTTACGAGCAGTACTTC
TRBV30,TRBJ2-1,NA,NA,CAWSRAGMNNEQFF,TGTGCCTGGAGTAGGGCGGGGATGAACAATGAGCAGTTCTTC
TRBV6-2/TRBV6-3,TRBJ2-1,NA,TRBD2,CASSSRTSGSRSSYNEQFF,TGTGCCAGCAGCTCACGGACTAGCGGGAGTCGAAGCTCCTACAATGAGCAGTTCTTC
TRBV2,TRBJ1-5,once,NA,CASREQGGSNQPQHF,TGTGCCAGCAGGGAACAGGGAGGCAGCAATCAGCCCCAGCATTTT
TRBV6-5,TRBJ1-2,NA,TRBD1,CASRSDRGSNYGYTF,TGTGCCAGCAGGTCCGACAGGGGGTCTAACTATGGCTACACCTTC
TRBV19,TRBJ1-3,once,TRBD1,CASSTKATGVSGNTIYF,TGTGCCAGTAGTACAAAAGCAACAGGGGTCTCTGGAAACACCATATATTTT
TRBV7-9,TRBJ2-3,once,TRBD2,CASSMKGREPDTQYF,TGTGCCAGCAGCATGAAGGGGCGGGAGCCAGATACGCAGTATTTT
TRBV28,TRBJ1-5,NA,TRBD1,CASSLTGEYQPQHF,TGTGCCAGCAGTTTGACAGGGGAATATCAGCCCCAGCATTTT
TRBV7-9,TRBJ1-5,NA,TRBD1,CASSQGTVSNQPQHF,TGTGCCAGCAGCCAAGGGACAGTAAGCAATCAGCCCCAGCATTTT
TRBV18,TRBJ1-6,NA,TRBD1,CASSPGGQGGGSPLHF,TGTGCCAGCTCACCAGGGGGACAGGGCGGTGGTTCACCCCTCCACTTT
TRBV7-2,TRBJ1-6,few,TRBD1,CASSDSGGAGSPLHF,TGTGCCAGCAGCGACTCAGGGGGCGCCGGTTCACCCCTCCACTTT
TRBV19,TRBJ2-1,NA,NA,CASSIVVSAHDFYNEQFF,TGTGCCAGTAGTATAGTTGTCAGTGCCCACGACTTTTACAATGAGCAGTTCTTC
TRBV28,TRBJ2-7,NA,NA,CASSFPQGYEQYF,TGTGCCAGCAGTTTCCCTCAGGGTTACGAGCAGTACTTC
TRBV5-1,TRBJ1-2,few,TRBD1,CASSADRGHRGYGYTF,TGCGCCAGCAGCGCGGACAGGGGGCATCGAGGCTATGGCTACACCTTC
TRBV6-6,TRBJ2-7,once,TRBD1,CASRRDSYEQYF,TGTGCCAGCCGCCGGGACAGCTACGAGCAGTACTTC
TRBV7-8,TRBJ2-7,NA,NA,CASSLVRGRQGEQYF,TGTGCCAGCAGCTTAGTAAGGGGTAGGCAGGGCGAGCAGTACTTC
TRBV9,TRBJ2-3,NA,TRBD2,CASSTRTSGAPDTQYF,TGTGCCAGCAGCACCCGGACTAGCGGGGCCCCAGATACGCAGTATTTT
TRBV5-1,TRBJ1-4,NA,TRBD1,CASSLGQGAEKLFF,TGCGCCAGCAGCTTGGGACAGGGGGCGGAAAAACTGTTTTTT
TRBV3-1/TRBV3-2,TRBJ2-1,NA,NA,CASSPQLEGSSYNEQFF,TGTGCCAGCAGCCCCCAATTGGAAGGGAGCTCCTACAATGAGCAGTTCTTC
TRBV10-3,TRBJ2-7,NA,TRBD2,CAISEGERGAYEQYF,TGTGCCATCAGTGAGGGGGAGCGGGGGGCCTACGAGCAGTACTTC
TRBV19,TRBJ1-4,NA,NA,CASSIWTAGNPEEKLFF,TGTGCCAGTAGTATTTGGACAGCCGGCAACCCAGAGGAAAAACTGTTTTTT
TRBV10-2,TRBJ2-6,NA,TRBD2,CASSEPPGLAEPAPGANVLTF,TGCGCCAGCAGTGAGCCCCCGGGACTAGCGGAGCCGGCCCCTGGGGCCAACGTCCTGACTTTC
TRBV15,TRBJ1-2,NA,NA,CATSRRTDYGYTF,TGTGCCACCAGCAGGAGGACAGATTATGGCTACACCTTC
TRBV28,TRBJ1-3,NA,NA,CASSLGPNTIYF,TGTGCCAGCAGTCTTGGCCCAAACACCATATATTTT
TRBV11-2,TRBJ2-6,NA,TRBD1,CASSVDRGRAGANVLTF,TGTGCCAGCAGCGTAGACAGGGGGCGGGCTGGGGCCAACGTCCTGACTTTC
TRBV19,TRBJ1-4,once,NA,CASSRGLNEKLFF,TGTGCCAGTAGTAGGGGACTTAATGAAAAACTGTTTTTT
TRBV5-6,TRBJ1-2,NA,NA,CASSSSFHGYTF,TGTGCCAGCAGCTCCTCTTTTCATGGCTACACCTTC
TRBV4-1,TRBJ2-7,NA,TRBD2,CASSPFSGGQYEQYF,TGCGCCAGCAGCCCTTTCTCGGGGGGTCAATACGAGCAGTACTTC
TRBV27,TRBJ2-3,NA,TRBD2,CASSLFAGLAGASGDTQYF,TGTGCCAGCAGTCTATTCGCGGGGCTAGCGGGAGCATCCGGAGATACGCAGTATTTT
TRBV5-4,TRBJ2-5,NA,NA,CASSSNFQETQYF,TGTGCCAGCAGCTCGAACTTTCAAGAGACCCAGTACTTC
TRBV27,TRBJ2-7,NA,NA,CASMRESTSYEQYF,TGTGCCAGCATGAGGGAGAGTACCTCCTACGAGCAGTACTTC
TRBV29-1,TRBJ2-4,NA,TRBD1,CSVSTGTGGANIQYF,TGCAGCGTCAGCACAGGGACAGGGGGCGCAAACATTCAGTACTTC
TRBV24-1,TRBJ2-2,few,NA,CATSRGFAGELFF,TGTGCCACCAGCAGGGGTTTTGCCGGGGAGCTGTTTTTT
TRBV3-1/TRBV3-2,TRBJ2-2,NA,NA,CASSQERVWRGPNTGELFF,TGTGCCAGCAGCCAAGAAAGAGTCTGGCGGGGGCCAAACACCGGGGAGCTGTTTTTT
TRBV6-1,TRBJ2-4,NA,TRBD1,CASSDPPGQGALAKNIQYF,TGTGCCAGCAGTGACCCTCCGGGACAGGGGGCTTTAGCCAAAAACATTCAGTACTTC
TRBV7-9,TRBJ2-7,few,TRBD1,CASSPDRWPYEQYF,TGTGCCAGCAGCCCGGACAGGTGGCCCTACGAGCAGTACTTC
TRBV4-2,TRBJ2-2,once,TRBD2,CASSREGRGRFSGELFF,TGTGCCAGCAGCCGAGAAGGTCGCGGGAGATTTTCCGGGGAGCTGTTTTTT
TRBV27,TRBJ2-1,NA,NA,CASSLTSPSYNEQFF,TGTGCCAGCAGTCTGACTAGTCCATCCTACAATGAGCAGTTCTTC
TRBV7-2,TRBJ2-7,once,TRBD1,CASSFIPGQGYSPTYEQYF,TGTGCCAGCAGCTTTATCCCGGGACAGGGGTATTCCCCCACCTACGAGCAGTACTTC